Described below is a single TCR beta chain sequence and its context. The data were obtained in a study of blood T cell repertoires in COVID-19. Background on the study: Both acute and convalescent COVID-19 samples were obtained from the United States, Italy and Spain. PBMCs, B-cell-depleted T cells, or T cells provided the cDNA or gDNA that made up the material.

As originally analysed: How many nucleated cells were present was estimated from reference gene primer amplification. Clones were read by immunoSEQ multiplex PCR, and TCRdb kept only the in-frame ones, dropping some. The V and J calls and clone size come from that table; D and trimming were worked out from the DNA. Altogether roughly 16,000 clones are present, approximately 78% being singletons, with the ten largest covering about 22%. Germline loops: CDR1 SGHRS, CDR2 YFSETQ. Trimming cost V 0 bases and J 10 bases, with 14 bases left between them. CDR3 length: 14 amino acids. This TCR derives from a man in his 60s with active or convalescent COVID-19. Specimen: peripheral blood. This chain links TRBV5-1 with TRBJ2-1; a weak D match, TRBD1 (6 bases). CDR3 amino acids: CASSLDGRGWEQFF. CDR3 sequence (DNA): TGCGCCAGCAGCTTGGATGGCAGGGGATGGGAGCAGTTCTTC.